The 14 T cell receptor beta chains below come from one sample, sequenced in a study of T cell responses to AZD1222 COVID-19 vaccine. Some clones are missing from TCRdb's copy, which holds only in-frame ones; the method was immunoSEQ multiplex PCR. The repertoire holds about 120,000 clones, about 93% seen once, with 4% to 6% in the top ten. Here the sequenced sample was peripheral blood, taken 28 days after the second AZD1222 dose. These receptors were collected from an adult who received the AZD1222 COVID-19 vaccine.

This clone was seen only once. The rearrangement links TRBV6-6 to TRBJ1-2; a possible D gene is TRBD1 (5 bases). V dropped 0 bases and J dropped 8 bases, with 13 bases sitting between them. CDR1 is MNHNY and CDR2 is SVGAGI in the germline V gene (reference sequence). This CDR3 has 14 amino acids. As DNA, the CDR3 is TGTGCCAGCAGTTACTCTTTTCCGGGGGAAGGCTACACCTTC. It is translated as CASSYSFPGEGYTF.

The table lists this clone with a count of one. The chain has TRBV6-6 and TRBJ2-4, with D possibly TRBD1 on 6 matching bases. V lost 2 bases and J lost 6, with 11 bases in between. In germline, CDR1 is MNHNY, CDR2 SVGAGI (reference sequence). The CDR3 contains 14 residues. In nucleotides, the CDR3 is TGTGCCAGCAGTTACGAGGGGGATGGAAACATTCAGTACTTC. Protein sequence: CASSYEGDGNIQYF.

This clone appeared once. This chain uses TRBV6-5 with TRBJ1-6, with unresolved D. The CDR3 is made up of 14 amino acids. In germline, CDR1 is MNHEY, CDR2 SVGAGI. Trimming removed 0 bases from V and 14 bases from J, with 14 bases in between. In nucleotides, the CDR3 is TGTGCCAGCAGTTACTCGGGCAGCAAGAGGGCCCTCCACTTT. Translating gives CASSYSGSKRALHF.

V gene TRBV6-5 combines with J gene TRBJ1-3; the D gene is possibly TRBD1 (5 bases). V dropped 5 bases and J dropped 0 bases, with 11 bases sitting between them. The germline V gene encodes CDR1 MNHEY and CDR2 SVGAGI. CDR3 length: 15 residues. The CDR3 DNA reads TGTGCCAGCAGTCCTGGAGGGACCTCTGGAAACACCATATATTTT. It yields the protein CASSPGGTSGNTIYF.

This chain joins TRBV4-2 and TRBJ2-1; unclear D gene. CDR1 is LGHNA, CDR2 YNFKEQ, per germline. The length of the CDR3 is 13 residues. V lost 0 bases and J lost 5, with 5 bases in between. This CDR3 is CASSQDTNNEQFF. For the CDR3, the DNA is TGTGCCAGCAGCCAAGATACTAACAATGAGCAGTTCTTC.

This clone has a single count. The chain is built from TRBV11-2 and TRBJ2-2; D is uncertain. The length of the CDR3 is 13 residues. Trimming stripped 2 bases from V and 5 bases from J, with 6 bases between. CDR1 is SGHAT, CDR2 FQNNGV, per germline. The CDR3 coding sequence is TGTGCCAGCAGCTTACTGGTAACCGGGGAGCTGTTTTTT. This gives the protein CASSLLVTGELFF.

The chain couples TRBV19 to TRBJ1-1; TRBD1 might be the D (5 bases). Germline loops: CDR1 LNHDA, CDR2 SQIVND (reference sequence). The CDR3 spans 14 residues. Deletions cut 2 bases from V and 4 bases from J, with 11 bases between. Here the CDR3 DNA reads TGTGCCAGTAGTATATGGGGGGAGATCACTGAAGCTTTCTTT. Translation gives CASSIWGEITEAFF.

This rearrangement joins TRBV18 to TRBJ1-1, with D possibly matching TRBD1 (6 bases). Germline V CDR1 and CDR2: KGHSH, LQKENI. Deletions cut 5 bases from V and 1 base from J, with 14 bases between. There are 15 residues in the CDR3. The CDR3 region has the DNA TGTGCCAGCTCATCCGGGGGGGCCCGGAACACTGAAGCTTTCTTT. Protein: CASSSGGARNTEAFF.

V usage is TRBV2 and J usage is TRBJ2-7, with D maybe TRBD2 (6 bases). The germline gives CDR1 SNHLY, CDR2 FYNNEI. The CDR3 consists of 13 residues. V was trimmed by 5 bases and J by 3 bases, leaving 11 bases between them. CDR3: CASSPRLVYEQYF. CDR3 sequence (DNA): TGTGCCAGCAGTCCTAGACTAGTCTACGAGCAGTACTTC.

This clone appeared once. The rearrangement uses TRBV9 and TRBJ1-6, with D uncertain. The germline V and J ends were trimmed by 0 bases and 7 bases, with 8 bases remaining between them. Per the germline V gene, CDR1 is SGDLS and CDR2 is YYNGEE. The length of the CDR3 is 14 residues. The CDR3 nucleotides are TGTGCCAGCAGCGTAGGCGACGGGAATTCACCCCTCCACTTT. This translates into CASSVGDGNSPLHF.

The chain has TRBV6-5 and TRBJ1-6; maybe TRBD1 (6 bases). V dropped 6 bases and J dropped 10 bases, with 13 bases sitting between them. This CDR3 region has 13 residues. The germline gives CDR1 MNHEY, CDR2 SVGAGI. CDR3 region: CASSDTGRSPLHF. DNA for the CDR3: TGTGCCAGCAGCGACACAGGGAGGTCACCCCTCCACTTT.

This chain connects TRBV2 to TRBJ2-2; a possible D gene is TRBD2 (6 bases). V dropped 6 bases and J dropped 0 bases, with 11 bases sitting between them. Germline CDR1 reads SNHLY; CDR2 reads FYNNEI. The length of the CDR3 is 15 residues. As DNA, the CDR3 is TGTGCCAGCAGCCCCGGGGGAGCGAACACCGGGGAGCTGTTTTTT. Translation: CASSPGGANTGELFF.

The sample holds a few counts of this clone. V is TRBV2 and J is TRBJ2-7; perhaps D is TRBD1 or TRBD2 (5 bases each). Germline CDR1 SNHLY, CDR2 FYNNEI. The CDR3 is made up of 13 amino acids. V was cut by 7 bases and J by 6 bases, with 16 bases left in between. The CDR3 DNA reads TGTGCCAGCACCCCTTATGGGGGAATCGAGCAGTACTTC. This translates into CASTPYGGIEQYF.

The V and J genes are TRBV27 and TRBJ1-2; D is ambiguous. Germline CDR1 and CDR2: MNHEY and SMNVEV (reference sequence). Trimming took 3 bases from V and 5 from J, leaving 10 bases between them. This CDR3 contains 13 residues. The chain's CDR3 is CASSLSREYGYTF. As DNA, the CDR3 is TGTGCCAGCAGTTTGAGTAGGGAGTATGGCTACACCTTC.